This T cell receptor beta chain was identified during a study of blood T cell repertoires in COVID-19. Method: immunoSEQ multiplex PCR; TCRdb's copy keeps in-frame clones and lacks some. This table holds about 330,000 clones, 85% to 90% found once. The CDR3 is 16 residues long. Germline CDR1 and CDR2: SGHRS and YFSETQ. V lost 7 bases, J lost 1 base, and 15 bases lay in between. Participants were aged about 18 to 95 years, lived in 25 or so US areas, and enrolled virtually. Sequenced sample: PBMCs or T cells enriched from blood (not recorded which). The chain recombines TRBV5-1 with TRBJ1-6; weak D call: TRBD1 (6 bases). The source is a woman aged 18-29 years who had recovered from COVID-19. CDR3 region: CASAQGFDSYNSPLHF. The CDR3, as DNA: TGCGCCAGCGCACAGGGTTTTGATTCCTATAATTCACCCCTCCACTTT.